These 20 T cell receptor beta chains were sequenced from one sample in a study of CD8 T cells in ankylosing spondylitis. TCRdb fed the 5' RACE reads into MiXCR, producing one record per CDR3 protein. The sample records roughly 140,000 distinct CDR3 sequences, approximately 48% being singletons. The sequenced sample consisted of synovial fluid, either unsorted or a sorted T cell fraction (not recorded which). The receptors stem from a male donor with ankylosing spondylitis.

This clonotype was counted between two and nine times. The rearrangement joins TRBV4-3 to TRBJ2-3; D is ambiguous. The germline gives CDR1 LGHNA, CDR2 YSLEER. The V gene lost 0 bases and the J gene lost 0 bases, with 13 bases spanning the gap. The CDR3 covers 17 residues. CDR3 DNA sequence: TGCGCCAGCAGCCAAGACCGGGTGGGGTCTAGCACAGATACGCAGTATTTT. This codes for CASSQDRVGSSTDTQYF.

V is TRBV9 and J is TRBJ2-1; 11 bases map to TRBD2. Germline V gives CDR1 SGDLS, CDR2 YYNGEE. The CDR3 is 16 amino acids. V gave up 0 bases and J gave up 10 bases; unmatched junction bases: 9. This chain's CDR3 is CASSVGVSGGAREQFF. In DNA form, the CDR3 reads TGTGCCAGCAGCGTAGGCGTTAGCGGGGGGGCCAGGGAGCAGTTCTTC.

This chain uses TRBV25-1 with TRBJ1-2, with D possibly being TRBD1 (5 bases). The germline V gene has CDR1 MGHDK and CDR2 SYGVNS. This CDR3 contains 12 residues. Trimming pared 8 bases from V and 7 bases from J, leaving 14 bases between. The CDR3 sequence: CASLGGGFGYTF. The CDR3 coding sequence is TGTGCCAGCCTCGGGGGGGGTTTTGGCTACACCTTC.

This clonotype was recorded many times. The V gene is TRBV27, the J gene TRBJ2-5; 9 bases map to TRBD2. Germline assignment: CDR1 MNHEY and CDR2 SMNVEV (reference sequence). The V segment lost 6 bases and the J segment 2 bases; nucleotides outside the gene matches: 7. This CDR3 comprises 15 residues. The CDR3 sequence: CASSLTSGQQETQYF. CDR3 bases: TGTGCCAGCAGCCTGACTAGCGGCCAACAAGAGACCCAGTACTTC.

This clonotype was detected only once. The chain has TRBV7-9 and TRBJ1-2, with 10 bases fitting TRBD1. Looked up from germline, CDR1 is SEHNR and CDR2 is FQNEAQ (reference sequence). The CDR3 has 15 amino acids. J gave up 3 bases and V 4 bases, and 5 bases lay outside the gene matches. Written as DNA, the CDR3 is TGTGCCAGCAGCTACGGACAGGGGGTTTACTATGGCTACACCTTC. Translating it yields CASSYGQGVYYGYTF.

CDR3 DNA sequence: TGTGCCAGCAGTTTAAGGGACACCGGGGAGCTGTTTTTT. Its protein is CASSLRDTGELFF. This chain connects TRBV12-3 or TRBV12-4 to TRBJ2-2; D uncertain. The V end lost 2 bases, the J end lost 3 bases, and 4 bases lay between the germline ends. The CDR3 has 13 amino acids.

This clonotype occurred a few times. This chain connects TRBV6-1 to TRBJ2-2; 7 nucleotides line up with TRBD2. V was clipped by 7 bases and J by 2 bases; unmatched bases: 7. The length of the CDR3 is 15 residues. The germline CDR1 and CDR2 sequences are MNHNS and SASEGT. The CDR3 protein is CASKAGWANTGELFF. The CDR3 DNA follows: TGTGCCAGCAAAGCGGGGTGGGCTAACACCGGGGAGCTGTTTTTT.

This clonotype has more than one count but fewer than ten. The chain employs TRBV27 and TRBJ2-7, with a possible D match to TRBD2 (6 bases). CDR1 and CDR2 from the germline V gene are MNHEY and SMNVEV (reference sequence). CDR3 size: 14 residues. V was cut by 3 bases and J by 0 bases, with 9 bases left in between. Here the CDR3 DNA reads TGTGCCAGCAGTTTTGGGGGGAGCTCCTACGAGCAGTACTTC. It specifies CASSFGGSSYEQYF.

This chain's CDR3 is CASSSSGGKETQYF. CDR3 nucleotides: TGTGCCAGCAGCTCATCGGGGGGGAAAGAGACCCAGTACTTC. The chain carries TRBV7-2 and TRBJ2-5, with 8 bases aligning to TRBD2. The CDR3 consists of 14 residues. V dropped 4 bases and J dropped 3; count of bases not matched to a gene: 4. Germline CDR1 SGHTA, CDR2 FQGNSA.

V usage is TRBV20-1 and J usage is TRBJ1-1, with D possibly being TRBD1 (5 bases). Germline CDR1 is DFQATT and CDR2 is SNEGSKA (reference sequence). The V and J ends lost 2 bases and 7 bases respectively, with 14 bases between them. The CDR3 has 13 amino acids. The CDR3 is CSARPRGGSEAFF. CDR3 coding DNA: TGCAGTGCTAGACCCCGGGGGGGTAGTGAAGCTTTCTTT.

This clonotype was seen many times. For the CDR3, the DNA is TGTGCCAGCAGTCCGACAGGAGACGGGGCCAACGTCCTGACTTTC. It translates to CASSPTGDGANVLTF. V gene TRBV6-4 combines with J gene TRBJ2-6, with D perhaps matching TRBD1 (6 bases). Germline V CDR1 and CDR2: MRHNA, SNTAGT. Trimming shortened V by 5 bases and J by 4 bases, and 12 bases separated the two germline ends. The length of the CDR3 is 15 residues.

The table lists this clonotype with a few counts. The chain carries TRBV7-9 and TRBJ1-2; TRBD1 agrees at 7 bases. The CDR3 spans 15 residues. CDR1 is SEHNR and CDR2 is FQNEAQ in the germline V gene (reference sequence). With V trimmed by 4 bases and J by 2 bases, 7 bases remained unmatched. The CDR3 loop is CASSSATGENYGYTF. CDR3 nucleotides: TGTGCCAGCAGCTCCGCTACAGGGGAAAACTATGGCTACACCTTC.

The rearrangement joins TRBV3-1 to TRBJ2-5; D might be TRBD1 (5 bases). This CDR3 contains 16 residues. The V and J ends lost 0 bases and 5 bases respectively, with 16 bases between them. Germline CDR1 reads LGHDT; CDR2 reads YNNKEL (reference sequence). The CDR3 is CASSQEGPSPVETQYF. The CDR3 nucleotides read TGTGCCAGCAGCCAAGAGGGGCCCTCCCCGGTGGAGACCCAGTACTTC.

The rearrangement joins TRBV28 to TRBJ2-1, with TRBD2 matching 9 bases. The ends lost 1 base at V and 5 bases at J; junction bases unmatched: 6. Per the germline V gene, CDR1 is MDHEN and CDR2 is SYDVKM. CDR3 length: 16 residues. In DNA, the CDR3 is TGTGCCAGCAGTTTATCGCTGACTAGCGGACACAATGAGCAGTTCTTC. Translation: CASSLSLTSGHNEQFF.

This clonotype was counted a few times. The rearrangement joins TRBV7-6 to TRBJ1-3, with D possibly TRBD1 on 5 matching bases. This CDR3 has 14 residues. Germline CDR1 is SGHVS and CDR2 is FNYEAQ. Between the trimmed V and J ends, which lost 1 base and 2 bases, there was a span of 6 bases. In nucleotides, the CDR3 is TGTGCCAGCAGCTTAGAGGGGCCTGGAAACACCATATATTTT. The encoded protein is CASSLEGPGNTIYF.

J is TRBJ1-6 and V is TRBV18; D is unresolved. Germline loops: CDR1 KGHSH, CDR2 LQKENI. V lost 1 base and J lost 3, with 7 bases in between. The length of the CDR3 is 15 residues. Here the CDR3 DNA reads TGTGCCAGCTCACCACAACAGATCTATAATTCACCCCTCCACTTT. It codes for CASSPQQIYNSPLHF.

This chain joins TRBV4-1 and TRBJ1-2; no firm D call. The V gene lost 4 bases and the J gene lost 2 bases, with 11 bases spanning the gap. Germline CDR1 reads MGHRA; CDR2 reads YSYEKL. The CDR3 is 14 amino acids. CDR3 bases: TGCGCCAGCAGCCTGGCGGATTGGAACTATGGCTACACCTTC. It specifies CASSLADWNYGYTF.

The J gene is TRBJ2-2, the V gene TRBV20-1; 7 nucleotides align to TRBD1. The CDR3 sequence is 17 residues long. CDR1 is DFQATT, CDR2 SNEGSKA, per germline (reference sequence). Losses at the gene ends were 0 bases for V and 0 bases for J; bases not matched to a gene: 7. For the CDR3, the DNA is TGCAGTGCTAGAGATCCCCGGACAGGTCCGAACACCGGGGAGCTGTTTTTT. It translates to CSARDPRTGPNTGELFF.

The chain couples TRBV20-1 to TRBJ2-5; no clear D. Germline V lookup: CDR1 DFQATT, CDR2 SNEGSKA (reference sequence). The CDR3 consists of 14 residues. Between the trimmed V and J ends, which lost 4 bases and 7 bases, there was a span of 19 bases. This CDR3 reads CSAKTLIQESTQYF. The DNA for the CDR3 is TGCAGTGCTAAAACGCTGATCCAAGAGTCGACCCAGTACTTC.

This clonotype was seen repeatedly, ten times or more. The genes are TRBV7-9 and TRBJ2-2; tentative D call: TRBD2 (6 bases). The CDR3 runs to 15 residues. V lost 4 bases, J lost 2 bases, and 11 bases lay in between. Germline CDR1 SEHNR, CDR2 FQNEAQ (reference sequence). DNA of the CDR3: TGTGCCAGCAGCTCGCGGGGCATTAACACCGGGGAGCTGTTTTTT. Translation gives CASSSRGINTGELFF.